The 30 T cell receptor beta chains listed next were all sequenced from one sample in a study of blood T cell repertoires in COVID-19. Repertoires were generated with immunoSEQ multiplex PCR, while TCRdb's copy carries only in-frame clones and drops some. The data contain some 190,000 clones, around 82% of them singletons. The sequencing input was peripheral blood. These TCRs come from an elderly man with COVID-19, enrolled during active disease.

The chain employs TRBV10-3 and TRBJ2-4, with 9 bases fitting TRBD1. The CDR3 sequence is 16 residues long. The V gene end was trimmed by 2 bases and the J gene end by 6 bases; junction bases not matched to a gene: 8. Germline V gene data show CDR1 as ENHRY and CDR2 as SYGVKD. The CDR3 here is CAISEAQGARGNIQYF. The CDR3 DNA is TGTGCCATCAGTGAGGCACAGGGGGCCAGAGGAAACATTCAGTACTTC.

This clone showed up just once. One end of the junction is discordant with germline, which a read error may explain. CDR3 sequence: CASLPRRTRENTEAFF. CDR3 nucleotide sequence: TGTGCCAGCTTACCACGAAGGACTCGGGAGAACACTGAAGCTTTCTTT. The chain links TRBV18 to TRBJ1-1, with D unresolved. Germline CDR1 KGHSH, CDR2 LQKENI. The CDR3 has 16 residues.

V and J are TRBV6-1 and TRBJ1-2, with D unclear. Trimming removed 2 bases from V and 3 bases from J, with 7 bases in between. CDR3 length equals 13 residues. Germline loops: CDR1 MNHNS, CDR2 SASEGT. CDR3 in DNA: TGTGCCAGCAGTGAAAAAGCCTACTATGGCTACACCTTC. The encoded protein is CASSEKAYYGYTF.

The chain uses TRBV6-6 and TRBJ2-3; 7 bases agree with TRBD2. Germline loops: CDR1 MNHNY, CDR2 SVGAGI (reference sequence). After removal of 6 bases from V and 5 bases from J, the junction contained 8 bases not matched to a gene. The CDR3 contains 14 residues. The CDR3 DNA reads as TGTGCCAGCAGGGACCCTTGGGGGGGAGATACGCAGTATTTT. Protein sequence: CASRDPWGGDTQYF.

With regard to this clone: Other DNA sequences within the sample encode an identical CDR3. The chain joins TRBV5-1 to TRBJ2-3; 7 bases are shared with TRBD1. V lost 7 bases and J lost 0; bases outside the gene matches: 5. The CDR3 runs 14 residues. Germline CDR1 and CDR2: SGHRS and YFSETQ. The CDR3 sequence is CASSQGSSTDTQYF. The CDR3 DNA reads TGCGCCAGCTCACAGGGGTCTAGCACAGATACGCAGTATTTT.

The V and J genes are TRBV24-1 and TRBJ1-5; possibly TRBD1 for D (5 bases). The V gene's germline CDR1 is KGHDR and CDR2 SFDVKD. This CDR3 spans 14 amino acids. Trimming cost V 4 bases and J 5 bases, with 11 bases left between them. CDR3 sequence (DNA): TGTGCCACCAGTGACCGGGGGAGGGATCAGCCCCAGCATTTT. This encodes CATSDRGRDQPQHF.

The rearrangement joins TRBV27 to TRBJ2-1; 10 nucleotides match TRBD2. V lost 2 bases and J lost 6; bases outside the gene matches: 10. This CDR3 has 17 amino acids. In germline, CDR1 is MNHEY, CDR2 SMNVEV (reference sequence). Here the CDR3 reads CASSLPPGAGGRNEQFF. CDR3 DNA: TGTGCCAGCAGTTTACCCCCAGGAGCGGGGGGGCGCAATGAGCAGTTCTTC.

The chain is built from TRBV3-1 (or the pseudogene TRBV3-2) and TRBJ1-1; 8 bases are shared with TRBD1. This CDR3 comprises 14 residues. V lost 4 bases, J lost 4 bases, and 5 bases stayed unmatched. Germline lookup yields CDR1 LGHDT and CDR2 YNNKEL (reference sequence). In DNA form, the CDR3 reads TGTGCCAGCAGCCCTATAACAGGGGGCACTGAAGCTTTCTTT. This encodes CASSPITGGTEAFF.

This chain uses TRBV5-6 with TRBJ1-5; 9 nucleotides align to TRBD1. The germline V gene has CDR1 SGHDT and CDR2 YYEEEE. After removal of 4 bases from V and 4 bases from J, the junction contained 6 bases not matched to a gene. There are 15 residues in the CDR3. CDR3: CASSRQGEWNQPQHF. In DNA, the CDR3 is TGTGCCAGCAGCAGACAGGGGGAATGGAATCAGCCCCAGCATTTT.

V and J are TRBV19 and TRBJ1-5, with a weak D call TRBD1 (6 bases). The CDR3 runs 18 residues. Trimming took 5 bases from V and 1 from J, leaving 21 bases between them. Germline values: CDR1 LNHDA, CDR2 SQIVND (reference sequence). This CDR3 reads CASSPRTVGVGSNQPQHF. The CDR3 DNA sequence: TGTGCCAGTAGTCCCCGGACAGTTGGGGTCGGGAGCAATCAGCCCCAGCATTTT.

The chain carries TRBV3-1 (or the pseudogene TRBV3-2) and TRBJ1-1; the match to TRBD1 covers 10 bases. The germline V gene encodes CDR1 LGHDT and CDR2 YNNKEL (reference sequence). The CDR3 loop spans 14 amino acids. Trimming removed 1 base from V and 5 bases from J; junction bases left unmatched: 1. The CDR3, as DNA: TGTGCCAGCAGCCAAGGACAGGGGGCGACTGAAGCTTTCTTT. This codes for CASSQGQGATEAFF.

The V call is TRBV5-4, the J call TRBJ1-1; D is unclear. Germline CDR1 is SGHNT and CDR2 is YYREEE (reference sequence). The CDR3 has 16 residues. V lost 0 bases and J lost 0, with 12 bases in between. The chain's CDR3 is CASSLALGSMNTEAFF. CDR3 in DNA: TGTGCCAGCAGCTTGGCGCTAGGGAGTATGAACACTGAAGCTTTCTTT. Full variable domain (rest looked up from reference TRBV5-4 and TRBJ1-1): ETGVTQSPTHLIKTRGQQVTLRCSSQSGHNTVSWYQQALGQGPQFIFQYYREEENGRGNFPPRFSGLQFPNYSSELNVNALELDDSALYLCASSLALGSMNTEAFFGQGTRLTVV.

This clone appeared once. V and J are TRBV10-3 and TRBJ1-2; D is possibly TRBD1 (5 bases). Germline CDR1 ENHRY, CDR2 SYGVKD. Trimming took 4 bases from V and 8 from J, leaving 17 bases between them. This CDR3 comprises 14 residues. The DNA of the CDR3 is TGTGCCATCAGTGGAGACAGCACCGGCGACGGCTACACCTTC. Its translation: CAISGDSTGDGYTF.

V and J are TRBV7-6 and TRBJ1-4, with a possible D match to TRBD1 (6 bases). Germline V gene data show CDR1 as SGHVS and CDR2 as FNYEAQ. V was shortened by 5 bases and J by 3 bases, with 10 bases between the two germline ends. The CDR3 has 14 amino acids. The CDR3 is CASSADSSNEKLFF. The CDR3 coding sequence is TGTGCCAGCAGCGCGGACAGCTCTAATGAAAAACTGTTTTTT.

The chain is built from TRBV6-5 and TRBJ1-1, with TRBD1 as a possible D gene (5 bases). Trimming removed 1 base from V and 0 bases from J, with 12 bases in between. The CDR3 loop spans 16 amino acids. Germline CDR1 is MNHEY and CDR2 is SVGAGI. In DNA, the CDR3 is TGTGCCAGCAGTTACTACTCGACAGTCATGAACACTGAAGCTTTCTTT. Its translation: CASSYYSTVMNTEAFF.

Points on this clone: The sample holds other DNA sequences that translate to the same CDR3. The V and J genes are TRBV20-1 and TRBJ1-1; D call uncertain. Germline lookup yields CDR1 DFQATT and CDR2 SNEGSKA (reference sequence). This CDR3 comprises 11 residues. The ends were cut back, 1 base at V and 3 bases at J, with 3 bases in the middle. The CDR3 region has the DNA TGCAGTGCTAGAGCGGACACTGAAGCTTTCTTT. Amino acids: CSARADTEAFF.

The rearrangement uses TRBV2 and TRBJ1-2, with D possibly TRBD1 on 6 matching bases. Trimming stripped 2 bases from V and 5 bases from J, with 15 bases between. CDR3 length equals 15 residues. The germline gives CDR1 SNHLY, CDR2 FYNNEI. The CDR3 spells CASSERDISSYGYTF. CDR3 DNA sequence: TGTGCCAGCAGTGAACGGGACATCAGTTCATATGGCTACACCTTC.

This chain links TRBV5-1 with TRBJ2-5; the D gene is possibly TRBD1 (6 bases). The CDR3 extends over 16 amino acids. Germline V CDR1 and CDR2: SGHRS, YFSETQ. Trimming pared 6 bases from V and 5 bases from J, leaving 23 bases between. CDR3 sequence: CASTTGPVLVGETQYF. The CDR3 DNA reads TGCGCCAGCACTACAGGGCCGGTCTTAGTCGGCGAGACCCAGTACTTC. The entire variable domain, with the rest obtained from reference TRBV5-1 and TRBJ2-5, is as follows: KAGVTQTPRYLIKTRGQQVTLSCSPISGHRSVSWYQQTPGQGLQFLFEYFSETQRNKGNFPGRFSGRQFSNSRSEMNVSTLELGDSALYLCASTTGPVLVGETQYFGPGTRLLVL.

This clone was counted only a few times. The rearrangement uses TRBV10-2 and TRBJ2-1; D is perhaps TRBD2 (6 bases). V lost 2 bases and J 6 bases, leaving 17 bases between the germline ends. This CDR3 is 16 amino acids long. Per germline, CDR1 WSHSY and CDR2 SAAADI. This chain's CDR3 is CASSEAPGRGGNEQFF. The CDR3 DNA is TGCGCCAGCAGTGAGGCCCCGGGAAGGGGAGGCAATGAGCAGTTCTTC.

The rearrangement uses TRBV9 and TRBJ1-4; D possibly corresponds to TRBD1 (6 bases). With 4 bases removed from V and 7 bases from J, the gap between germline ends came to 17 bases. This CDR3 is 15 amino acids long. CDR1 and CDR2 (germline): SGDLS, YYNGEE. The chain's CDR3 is CASSPGSGGAEKLFF. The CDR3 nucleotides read TGTGCCAGCAGCCCGGGGAGTGGGGGGGCTGAAAAACTGTTTTTT.

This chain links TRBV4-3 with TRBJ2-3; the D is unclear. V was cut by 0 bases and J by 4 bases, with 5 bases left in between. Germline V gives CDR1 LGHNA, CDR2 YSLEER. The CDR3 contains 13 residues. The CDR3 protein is CASSQEVADTQYF. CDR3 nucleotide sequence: TGCGCCAGCAGCCAAGAGGTAGCAGATACGCAGTATTTT.

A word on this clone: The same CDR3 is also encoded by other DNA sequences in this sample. The CDR3 DNA reads as TGTGCCAGCAGCTCACAGGGGGCGAGCGAAAAACTGTTTTTT. It is translated as CASSSQGASEKLFF. This chain links TRBV5-4 with TRBJ1-4, with 9 positions matching TRBD1. After removal of 3 bases from V and 8 bases from J, the junction contained 5 bases not matched to a gene. The V gene's germline CDR1 is SGHNT and CDR2 YYREEE (reference sequence). The CDR3 is 14 residues long.

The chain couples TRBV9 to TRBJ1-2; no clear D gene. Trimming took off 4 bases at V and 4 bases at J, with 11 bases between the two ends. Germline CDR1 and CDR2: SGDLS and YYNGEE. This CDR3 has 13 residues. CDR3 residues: CASSPDGVYGYTF. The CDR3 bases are TGTGCCAGCAGCCCCGACGGGGTCTATGGCTACACCTTC.

CDR3 in amino acids: CASGLTGSDEQFF. CDR3 bases: TGTGCTAGTGGACTGACAGGGAGCGATGAGCAGTTCTTC. The chain couples TRBV12-5 to TRBJ2-1; 7 bases map to TRBD1. The V and J ends lost 6 bases and 8 bases, in that order; junction bases with no gene match: 7. In germline, CDR1 is LGHNT, CDR2 FRNRAP. The CDR3 contains 13 residues.

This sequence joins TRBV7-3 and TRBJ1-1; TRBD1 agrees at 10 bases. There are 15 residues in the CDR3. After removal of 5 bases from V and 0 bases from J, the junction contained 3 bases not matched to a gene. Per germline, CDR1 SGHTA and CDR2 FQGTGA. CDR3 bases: TGTGCCAGCAGCACGACAGGGGGCCTGAACACTGAAGCTTTCTTT. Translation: CASSTTGGLNTEAFF.

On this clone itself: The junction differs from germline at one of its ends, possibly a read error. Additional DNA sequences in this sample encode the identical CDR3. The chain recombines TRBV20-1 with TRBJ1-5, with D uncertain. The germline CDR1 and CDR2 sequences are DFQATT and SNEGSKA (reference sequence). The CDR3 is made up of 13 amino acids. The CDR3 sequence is CSASWQSNQPQHF. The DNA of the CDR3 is TGTAGTGCTAGTTGGCAGAGCAATCAGCCCCAGCATTTT.

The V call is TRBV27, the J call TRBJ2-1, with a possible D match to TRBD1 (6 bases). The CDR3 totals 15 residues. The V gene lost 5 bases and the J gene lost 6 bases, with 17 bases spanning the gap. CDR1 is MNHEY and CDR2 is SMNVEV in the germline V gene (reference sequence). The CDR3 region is CASSPLGDRPNEQFF. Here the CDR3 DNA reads TGTGCCAGCAGTCCACTCGGTGACAGGCCCAATGAGCAGTTCTTC.

In DNA form, the CDR3 reads TGCGCCAGCAGCCCGGCGGCGAGAACGGGGGGCCAAGAGACCCAGTACTTC. It is translated as CASSPAARTGGQETQYF. V is TRBV5-1 and J is TRBJ2-5, with 7 positions matching TRBD2. The junction had 13 bases not matched to a gene; V was cut back by 4 bases and J by 1 base. This CDR3 spans 17 amino acids. Germline assignment: CDR1 SGHRS and CDR2 YFSETQ.

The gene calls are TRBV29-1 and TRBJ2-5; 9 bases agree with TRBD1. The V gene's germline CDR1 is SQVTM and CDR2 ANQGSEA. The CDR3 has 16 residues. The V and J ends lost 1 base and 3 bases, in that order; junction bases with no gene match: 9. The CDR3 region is CSVEGGWDREKETQYF. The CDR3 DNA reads TGCAGCGTTGAAGGTGGGTGGGACAGGGAGAAAGAGACCCAGTACTTC.

In DNA form, the CDR3 reads TGCAGTGCTAGTCCGACAGCGAGCTCCTATAATTCACCCCTCCACTTT. This sequence encodes CSASPTASSYNSPLHF. The chain couples TRBV20-1 to TRBJ1-6, with D perhaps TRBD1 (5 bases). This CDR3 is built from 16 residues. V lost 3 bases to trimming and J lost 0 bases, with 12 bases between them. The germline CDR1 and CDR2 sequences are DFQATT and SNEGSKA (reference sequence).